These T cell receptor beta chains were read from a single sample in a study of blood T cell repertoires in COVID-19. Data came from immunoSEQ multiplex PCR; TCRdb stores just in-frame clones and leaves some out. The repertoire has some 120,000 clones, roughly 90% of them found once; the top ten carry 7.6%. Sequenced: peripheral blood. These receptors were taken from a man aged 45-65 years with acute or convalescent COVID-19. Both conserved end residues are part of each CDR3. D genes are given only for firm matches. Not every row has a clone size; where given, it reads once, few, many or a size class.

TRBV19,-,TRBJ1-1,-,TGTGCCAGTAGTCTCCACGGGAACACTGAAGCTTTCTTT,CASSLHGNTEAFF
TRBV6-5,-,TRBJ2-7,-,TGTGCCAGCAGTCGGACGGGAAGCTCCTACGAGCAGTACTTC,CASSRTGSSYEQYF
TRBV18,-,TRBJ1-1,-,TGTGCCACCTCCGACAGTATGAACACTGAAGCTTTCTTT,CATSDSMNTEAFF
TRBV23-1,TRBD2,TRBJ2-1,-,TGCGCCAGCATAATCAGCGGGGCGGTTAAGCACAATGAGCAGTTCTTC,CASIISGAVKHNEQFF
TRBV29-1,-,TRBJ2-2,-,TGCAGCGTTGTAGGGAGGACCGGGGAGCTGTTTTTT,CSVVGRTGELFF
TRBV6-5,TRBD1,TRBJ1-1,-,TGTGCCAGCAGGAGACAGGGGGCATTGAACACTGAAGCTTTCTTT,CASRRQGALNTEAFF
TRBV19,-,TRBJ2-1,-,TGTGCCAGTAGTATAGACAGGGGGGCTTACAATGAGCAGTTCTTC,CASSIDRGAYNEQFF
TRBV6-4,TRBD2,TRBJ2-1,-,TGTGCCAGCAGTGAACTCGGAGCGGGACACAATGAGCAGTTCTTC,CASSELGAGHNEQFF
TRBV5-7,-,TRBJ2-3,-,TGTGCCAGCAGCCCCGGGACACTGATCACAGATACGCAGTATTTT,CASSPGTLITDTQYF
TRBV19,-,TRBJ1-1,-,TGTGCCAGTAGCATCTGGGGGGCGGGAGGGACTGAAGCTTTCTTT,CASSIWGAGGTEAFF
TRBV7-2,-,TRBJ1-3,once,TGTGCCAGCAGCCCAGGGCCCGGATTAGGAAACACCATATATTTT,CASSPGPGLGNTIYF
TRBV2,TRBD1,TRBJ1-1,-,TGTGCCAGCACTACGGACAGGAGAACTGAAGCTTTCTTT,CASTTDRRTEAFF
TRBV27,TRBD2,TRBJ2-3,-,TGTGCCAGCAGTTCCCGGGGGGAGGGCCTTGGCACAGATACGCAGTATTTT,CASSSRGEGLGTDTQYF
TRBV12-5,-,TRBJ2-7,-,TGTGCTAGTGGTTTGGTACGTGCGGGCGAGCAGTACTTC,CASGLVRAGEQYF
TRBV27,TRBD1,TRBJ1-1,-,TGTGCCAGCAGTTTCGGACAGGGGTTCACTGAAGCTTTCTTT,CASSFGQGFTEAFF
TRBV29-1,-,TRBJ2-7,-,TGCAGTGTGGGCTTTAGGAGGCTTGGGCCCTACGAGCAGTACTTC,CSVGFRRLGPYEQYF
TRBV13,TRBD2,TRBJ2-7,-,TGTGCCAGCAGCCCTCGACTTGGCGGGAGGTCCGGCGAGCAGTACTTC,CASSPRLGGRSGEQYF
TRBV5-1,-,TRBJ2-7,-,TGCGCCAGCAGCTCCGGGACATCCTCCTACGAGCAGTACTTC,CASSSGTSSYEQYF
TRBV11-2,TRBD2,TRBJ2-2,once,TGTGCCAGCAGCTTAGGGCGGGAGAGGACCGGGGAGCTGTTTTTT,CASSLGRERTGELFF
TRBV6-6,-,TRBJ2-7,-,TGTGCCAGCAGTTATGGTGACCGGACTTCCTACGAGCAGTACTTC,CASSYGDRTSYEQYF